A selection of T cell receptor beta chains follows, all from one sample in a study of T cell clones after liver transplantation. The table came from immunoSEQ multiplex PCR; TCRdb's copy has only in-frame clones and leaves some out. This table has more than 95,000 clones, roughly four fifths appearing once. The sequencing used CD4+ T cells from blood, collected before liver transplant. All receptors derive from a human donor who received a liver transplant. CDR3s include the opening cysteine and the closing phenylalanine or tryptophan. Some rows mark clone size as missing; the rest say once, few, many or name a class of expanded clone.

TRBJ1-3	.	TRBV9	CASSGVGTRNTIYF
TRBJ1-5	.	TRBV11-2	CASSLIGLNQPQHF
TRBJ2-1	.	TRBV15	CATSRGGQGTNEQFF
TRBJ1-2	.	TRBV7-9	CASSLGGGYTF
TRBJ1-6	.	TRBV28	CASSVQGLPLHF
TRBJ1-5	.	TRBV4-1	CASSQGSRGPHQPQHF
TRBJ2-1	.	TRBV4-1	CASSQAAGGWQFF
.	once	TRBV18	CASSPRASSSYEQYF
TRBJ2-2	.	TRBV30	CAWTGQGVITGELFF
TRBJ1-2	few	TRBV18	CASSPGSAGRAMSYTF
TRBJ1-2	.	TRBV9	CASSTPNRSLLNYGYTF
TRBJ2-7	.	TRBV2	CASAHDRGSYEQYF
TRBJ1-5	.	TRBV18	CASSPARVGNQPQHF
TRBJ2-1	.	TRBV20-1	CSAAWGDEQFF
TRBJ2-3	.	TRBV5-4	CASSLAIGGPRTDTQYF
TRBJ1-5	many	TRBV7-8	CASSLNPGGVIGQPQHF
TRBJ2-1	.	TRBV7-9	CASSSGAGSYNEQFF
TRBJ1-2	.	TRBV5-8	CASSQAGSYGYTF
TRBJ1-5	.	TRBV6-6	CASRPRVGNQPQHF
TRBJ1-5	.	TRBV18	CASSPSGSNQPQHF
TRBJ2-7	once	TRBV5-1	CASSLVSSGGSYEQYF
TRBJ1-4	.	TRBV2	CAGTASTNEKLFF
TRBJ1-1	.	TRBV19	CASSQGGSRTEAFF
TRBJ2-6	.	TRBV7-2	CASSSKGRAGANVLTF
TRBJ2-5	.	TRBV29-1	CSVAPPKTQYF
TRBJ1-2	.	TRBV9	CASSGARDRENYGYTF
TRBJ2-7	few	TRBV14	CASSQDWGQGYEQYF
TRBJ1-1	.	TRBV4-1	CASSQVERARTEAFF
TRBJ1-1	.	TRBV7-8	CASSLGVVMNTEAFF
TRBJ1-4	.	TRBV6-1	CATVQFGVVGEKLFF
TRBJ2-2	.	TRBV7-9	CASSVAVTGELFF
TRBJ1-1	.	TRBV18	CASSRPAGGMNTEAFF
TRBJ2-2	.	TRBV27	CASSFRGPGELFF
TRBJ2-5	.	TRBV18	CASSPPGLAGGQETQYF
TRBJ2-1	.	TRBV4-3	CASQLGTEPYNEQFF
TRBJ2-1	.	TRBV5-5	CASSLRDRAYNEQFF
TRBJ2-7	.	TRBV28	CASRGRGFGTYEQYF
TRBJ2-1	.	TRBV7-3	CASRSLSGQEQFF
TRBJ1-6	.	TRBV5-1	CASSSTATNSPLHF
TRBJ1-3	.	TRBV5-4	CASSLTASSGNTIYF
TRBJ2-5	few	TRBV27	CASSSPGGVSSGTQYF